This TCR beta chain is drawn from a study of blood T cell repertoires in COVID-19. The CDR3 is 13 residues long. Between the trimmed V and J ends, which lost 4 bases and 1 base, there was a span of 7 bases. CDR1 is SGHTA, CDR2 FQGNSA, per germline. Repertoires were generated with immunoSEQ multiplex PCR, while TCRdb's copy carries only in-frame clones and drops some. The top ten hold roughly 1.4% of the sample, which has hundreds of thousands of clones, 75% to 90% seen once. Material for sequencing was peripheral blood. The sequence derives from a woman under 40 with active or convalescent COVID-19. The V and J genes are TRBV7-2 and TRBJ2-5, with a possible D match to TRBD1 (5 bases). DNA of the CDR3: TGTGCCAGCAGCTCCAGGGTCCAAGAGACCCAGTACTTC. Encoded protein: CASSSRVQETQYF.